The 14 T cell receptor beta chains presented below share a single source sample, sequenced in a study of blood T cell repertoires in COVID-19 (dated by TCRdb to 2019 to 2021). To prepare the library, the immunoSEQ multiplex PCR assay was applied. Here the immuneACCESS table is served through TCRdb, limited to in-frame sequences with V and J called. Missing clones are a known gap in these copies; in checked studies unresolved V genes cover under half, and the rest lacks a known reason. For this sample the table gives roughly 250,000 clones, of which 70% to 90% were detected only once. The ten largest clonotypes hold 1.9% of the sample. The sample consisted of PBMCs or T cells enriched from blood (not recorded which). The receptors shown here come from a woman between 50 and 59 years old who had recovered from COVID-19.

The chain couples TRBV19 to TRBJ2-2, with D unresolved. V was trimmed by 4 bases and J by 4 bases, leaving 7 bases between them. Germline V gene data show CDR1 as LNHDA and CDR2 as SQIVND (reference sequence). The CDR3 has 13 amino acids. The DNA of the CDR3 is TGTGCCAGTAGTAAGGCTAGCACCGGGGAGCTGTTTTTT. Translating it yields CASSKASTGELFF.

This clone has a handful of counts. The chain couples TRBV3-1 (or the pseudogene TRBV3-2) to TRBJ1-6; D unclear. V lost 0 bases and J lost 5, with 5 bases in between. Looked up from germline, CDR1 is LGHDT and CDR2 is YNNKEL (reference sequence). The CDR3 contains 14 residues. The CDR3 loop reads CASSQEADNSPLHF. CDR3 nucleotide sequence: TGTGCCAGCAGCCAAGAGGCAGATAATTCACCCCTCCACTTT.

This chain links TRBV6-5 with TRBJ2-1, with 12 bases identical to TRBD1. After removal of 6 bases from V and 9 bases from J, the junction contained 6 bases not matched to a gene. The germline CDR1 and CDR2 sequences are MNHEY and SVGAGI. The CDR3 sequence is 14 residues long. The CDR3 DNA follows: TGTGCCAGCAGCATGGGACAGGGGGCAATTGAGCAGTTCTTC. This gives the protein CASSMGQGAIEQFF.

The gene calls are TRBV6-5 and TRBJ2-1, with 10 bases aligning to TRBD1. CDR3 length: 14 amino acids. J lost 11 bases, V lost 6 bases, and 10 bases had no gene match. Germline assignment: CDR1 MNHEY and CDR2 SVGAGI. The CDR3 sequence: CASSHLGQGSKQFF. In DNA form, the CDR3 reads TGTGCCAGCAGCCACTTGGGACAGGGGAGTAAGCAGTTCTTC.

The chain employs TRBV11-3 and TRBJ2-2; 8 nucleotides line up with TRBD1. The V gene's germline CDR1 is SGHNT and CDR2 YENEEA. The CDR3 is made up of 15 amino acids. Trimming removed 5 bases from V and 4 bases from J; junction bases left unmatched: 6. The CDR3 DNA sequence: TGTGCCAGCAGCCGCCAGGGGGCCGCCACCGGGGAGCTGTTTTTT. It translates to CASSRQGAATGELFF.

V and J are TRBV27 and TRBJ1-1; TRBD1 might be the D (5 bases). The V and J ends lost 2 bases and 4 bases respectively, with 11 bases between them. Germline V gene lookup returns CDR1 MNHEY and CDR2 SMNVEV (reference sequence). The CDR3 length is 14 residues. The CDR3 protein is CASSLQGFGTEAFF. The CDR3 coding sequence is TGTGCCAGCAGTTTACAGGGCTTCGGCACTGAAGCTTTCTTT.

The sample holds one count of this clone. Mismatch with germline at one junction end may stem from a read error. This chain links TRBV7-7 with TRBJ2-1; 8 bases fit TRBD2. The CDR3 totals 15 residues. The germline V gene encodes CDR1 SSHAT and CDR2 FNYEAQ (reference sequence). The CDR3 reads CASSLGPPGGNEQFF. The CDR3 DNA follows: TGTGCTAGCAGCTTGGGACCTCCGGGGGGGAATGAGCAGTTCTTC. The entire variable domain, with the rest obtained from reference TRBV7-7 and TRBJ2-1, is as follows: GAGVSQSPRYKVTKRGQDVTLRCDPISSHATLYWYQQALGQGPEFLTYFNYEAQPDKSGLPSDRFSAERPEGSISTLTIQRTEQRDSAMYRCASSLGPPGGNEQFFGPGTRLTVL.

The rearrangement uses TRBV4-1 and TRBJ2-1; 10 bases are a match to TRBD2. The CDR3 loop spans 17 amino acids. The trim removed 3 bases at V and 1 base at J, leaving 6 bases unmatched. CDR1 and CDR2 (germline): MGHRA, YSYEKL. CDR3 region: CASSHASGRASYNEQFF. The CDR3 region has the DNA TGCGCCAGCAGCCACGCGAGCGGGAGGGCTTCCTACAATGAGCAGTTCTTC.

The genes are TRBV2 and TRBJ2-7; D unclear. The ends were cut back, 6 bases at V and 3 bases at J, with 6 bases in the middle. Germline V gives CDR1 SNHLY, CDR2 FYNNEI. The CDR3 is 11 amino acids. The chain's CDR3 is CASSFLYEQYF. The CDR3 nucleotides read TGTGCCAGCAGCTTCCTCTACGAGCAGTACTTC.

The CDR3 protein is CSVARPGKSTEAFF. The CDR3 nucleotides read TGCAGCGTCGCCCGGCCCGGGAAGAGTACTGAAGCTTTCTTT. The chain couples TRBV29-1 to TRBJ1-1; D gene uncertain. Per germline, CDR1 SQVTM and CDR2 ANQGSEA. CDR3 length equals 14 residues. The V gene lost 6 bases and the J gene lost 5 bases, with 19 bases spanning the gap.

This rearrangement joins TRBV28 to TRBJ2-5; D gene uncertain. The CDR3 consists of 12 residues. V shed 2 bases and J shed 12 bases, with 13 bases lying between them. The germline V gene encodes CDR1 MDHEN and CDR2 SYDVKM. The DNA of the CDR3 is TGTGCCAGCAGTTTAATTGTGACTCCCGAGTACTTC. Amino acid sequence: CASSLIVTPEYF.

This CDR3 reads CASSADYSWGMNTEAFF. CDR3 nucleotide sequence: TGTGCCAGTAGTGCAGACTATAGTTGGGGAATGAACACTGAAGCTTTCTTT. The rearrangement uses TRBV19 and TRBJ1-1; no clear D gene. The CDR3 runs to 17 residues. The V end was cut by 5 bases, the J end by 0 bases, with 19 bases between. Looked up from germline, CDR1 is LNHDA and CDR2 is SQIVND (reference sequence).

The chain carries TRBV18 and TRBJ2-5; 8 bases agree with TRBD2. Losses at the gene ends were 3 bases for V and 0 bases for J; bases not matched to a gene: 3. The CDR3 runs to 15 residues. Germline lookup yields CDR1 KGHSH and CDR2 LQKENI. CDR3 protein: CASSPGLGYQETQYF. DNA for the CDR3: TGTGCCAGCTCACCGGGACTAGGATACCAAGAGACCCAGTACTTC.

CDR3 sequence reads: CASSYRVGQHSGNTIYF. In DNA form, the CDR3 reads TGTGCCAGCAGCTATCGGGTCGGTCAGCACTCTGGAAACACCATATATTTT. The chain couples TRBV11-2 to TRBJ1-3; no reliable D call. The germline CDR1 and CDR2 sequences are SGHAT and FQNNGV. V was pared by 4 bases and J by 0 bases, with 16 bases between. The CDR3 runs to 17 residues.